This TCR beta chain is drawn from a study of blood T cell repertoires in COVID-19. Study summary: The analysed material was cDNA or gDNA that came from T cells, B-cell-depleted T cells, or PBMCs.

This clone has a single count. Living in under 30 US areas, the participants were between about 18 and 95 years of age. Two consecutive negative NP/OP PCR tests, clearance, or resolved symptoms defined Cohort 3 recovery. The CDR3 has 12 amino acids. Trimming stripped 6 bases from V and 5 bases from J, with 9 bases between. Original handling: Counts of nucleated cells, estimated from reference gene primer amplification, were obtained. The data were produced by immunoSEQ multiplex PCR, yet TCRdb's version contains in-frame clones alone and is incomplete. V, J and clone size are taken as reported in that table, and D and trimming were inferred from the DNA itself. The table lists roughly 200,000 clones, roughly 90% of them singletons.

The chain employs TRBV12-3 or TRBV12-4 and TRBJ2-3; D is perhaps TRBD2 (5 bases). The receptor's source is a woman aged 30 to 39 who had recovered from COVID-19. Sequenced material: PBMCs or T cells enriched from blood (not recorded which). Here the CDR3 DNA reads TGTGCCAGCAGAGAGAGCGGAGATACGCAGTATTTT. It yields the protein CASRESGDTQYF.